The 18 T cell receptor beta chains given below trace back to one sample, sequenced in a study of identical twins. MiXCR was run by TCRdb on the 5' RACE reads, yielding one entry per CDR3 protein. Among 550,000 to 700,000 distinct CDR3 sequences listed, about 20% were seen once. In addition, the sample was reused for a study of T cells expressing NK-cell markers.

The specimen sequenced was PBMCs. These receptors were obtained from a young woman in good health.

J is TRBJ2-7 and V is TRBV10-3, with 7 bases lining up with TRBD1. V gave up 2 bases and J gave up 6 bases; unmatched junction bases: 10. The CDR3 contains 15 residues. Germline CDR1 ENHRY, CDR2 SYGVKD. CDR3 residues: CAISEGDSSVPEQYF. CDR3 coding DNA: TGTGCCATCAGTGAGGGGGACAGCTCGGTCCCCGAGCAGTACTTC.

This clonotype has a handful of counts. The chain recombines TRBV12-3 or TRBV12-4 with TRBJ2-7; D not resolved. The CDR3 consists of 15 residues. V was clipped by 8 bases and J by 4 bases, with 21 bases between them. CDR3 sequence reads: CASYRHLCTSYEQYF. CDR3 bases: TGTGCCAGCTACAGACACCTATGTACTTCTTACGAGCAGTACTTC.

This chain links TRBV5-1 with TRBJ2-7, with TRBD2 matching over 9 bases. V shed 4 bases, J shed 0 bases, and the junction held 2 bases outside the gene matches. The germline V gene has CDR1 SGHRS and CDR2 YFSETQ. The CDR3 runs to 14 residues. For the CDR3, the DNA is TGCGCCAGCAGCAATAGCGGGAGCTCCTACGAGCAGTACTTC. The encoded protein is CASSNSGSSYEQYF.

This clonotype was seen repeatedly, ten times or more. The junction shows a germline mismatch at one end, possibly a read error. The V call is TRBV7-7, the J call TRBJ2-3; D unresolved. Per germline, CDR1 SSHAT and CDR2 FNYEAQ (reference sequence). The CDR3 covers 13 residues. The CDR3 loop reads CASSLTHTDTQYF. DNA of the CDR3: TGTGCTAGCAGCTTAACCCACACAGATACGCAGTATTTT.

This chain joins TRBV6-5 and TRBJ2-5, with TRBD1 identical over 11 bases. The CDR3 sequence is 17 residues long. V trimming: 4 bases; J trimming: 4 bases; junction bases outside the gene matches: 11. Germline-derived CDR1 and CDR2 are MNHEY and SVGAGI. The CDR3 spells CASSSTGTGGARETQYF. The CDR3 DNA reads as TGTGCCAGCAGTTCAACCGGGACAGGGGGAGCCCGAGAGACCCAGTACTTC.

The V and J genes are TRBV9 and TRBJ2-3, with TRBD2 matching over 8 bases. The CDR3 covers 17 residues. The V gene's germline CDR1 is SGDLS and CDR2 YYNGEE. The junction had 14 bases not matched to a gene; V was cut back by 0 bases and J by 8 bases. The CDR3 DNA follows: TGTGCCAGCAGCGTAGGTCTAGCGGGTCGTGAGAGGTGTACGCAGTATTTT. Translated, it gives CASSVGLAGRERCTQYF.

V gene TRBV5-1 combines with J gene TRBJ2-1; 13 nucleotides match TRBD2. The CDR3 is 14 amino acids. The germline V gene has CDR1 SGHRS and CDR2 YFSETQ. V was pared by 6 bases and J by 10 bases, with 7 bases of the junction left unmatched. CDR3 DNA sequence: TGCGCCAGCATGGGGACTAGCGGGATGAGAGAGCAGTTCTTC. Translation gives CASMGTSGMREQFF.

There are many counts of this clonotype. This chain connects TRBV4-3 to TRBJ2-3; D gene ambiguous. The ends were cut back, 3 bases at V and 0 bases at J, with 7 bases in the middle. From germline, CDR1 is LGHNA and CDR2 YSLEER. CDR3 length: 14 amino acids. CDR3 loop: CASSQDRSTDTQYF. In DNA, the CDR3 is TGCGCCAGCAGCCAGGACCGGAGCACAGATACGCAGTATTTT.

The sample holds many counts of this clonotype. CDR3 DNA sequence: TGTGCCATTCCGGACAGGCAAGATGAAAAACTGTTTTTT. Amino acids: CAIPDRQDEKLFF. The genes are TRBV10-3 and TRBJ1-4; 7 bases are shared with TRBD1. CDR1 ENHRY and CDR2 SYGVKD come from the germline V gene. The CDR3 is 13 amino acids. J gave up 6 bases and V 9 bases, and 7 bases lay outside the gene matches.

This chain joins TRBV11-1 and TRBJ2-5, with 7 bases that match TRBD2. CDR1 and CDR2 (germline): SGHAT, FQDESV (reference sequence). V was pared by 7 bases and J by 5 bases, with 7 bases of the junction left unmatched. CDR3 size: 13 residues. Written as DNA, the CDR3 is TGTGCCAGCACCCTGGGGGGGTTTGAGACCCAGTACTTC. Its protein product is CASTLGGFETQYF. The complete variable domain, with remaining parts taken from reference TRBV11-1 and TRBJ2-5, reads EAEVAQSPRYKITEKSQAVAFWCDPISGHATLYWYRQILGQGPELLVQFQDESVVDDSQLPKDRFSAERLKGVDSTLKIQPAELGDSAMYLCASTLGGFETQYFGPGTRLLVL.

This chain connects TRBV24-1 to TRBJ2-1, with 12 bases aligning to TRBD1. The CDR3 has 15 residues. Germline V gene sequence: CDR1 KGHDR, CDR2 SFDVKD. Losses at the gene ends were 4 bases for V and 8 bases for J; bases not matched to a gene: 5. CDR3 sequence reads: CATSDTGQGAYEQFF. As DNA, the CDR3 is TGTGCCACCAGTGACACGGGACAGGGGGCTTATGAGCAGTTCTTC.

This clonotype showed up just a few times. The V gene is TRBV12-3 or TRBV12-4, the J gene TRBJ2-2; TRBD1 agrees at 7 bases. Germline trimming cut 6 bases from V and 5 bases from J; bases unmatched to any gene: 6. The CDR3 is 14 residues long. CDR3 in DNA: TGTGCCAGCAGGATGACAGGGCGGACCGGGGAGCTGTTTTTT. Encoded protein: CASRMTGRTGELFF.

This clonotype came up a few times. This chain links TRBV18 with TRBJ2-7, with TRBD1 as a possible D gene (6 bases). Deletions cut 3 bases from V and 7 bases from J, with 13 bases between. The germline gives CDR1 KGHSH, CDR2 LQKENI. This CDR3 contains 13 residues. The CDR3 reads CASSPPDRREQYF. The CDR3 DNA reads TGTGCCAGCTCACCTCCAGACAGGAGGGAGCAGTACTTC.

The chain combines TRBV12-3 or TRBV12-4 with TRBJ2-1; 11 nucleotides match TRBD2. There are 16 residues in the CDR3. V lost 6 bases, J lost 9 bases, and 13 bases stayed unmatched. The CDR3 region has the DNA TGTGCCAGCAGCGAACTAGCGGGGGCCCTCTTTACTGAGCAGTTCTTC. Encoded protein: CASSELAGALFTEQFF.

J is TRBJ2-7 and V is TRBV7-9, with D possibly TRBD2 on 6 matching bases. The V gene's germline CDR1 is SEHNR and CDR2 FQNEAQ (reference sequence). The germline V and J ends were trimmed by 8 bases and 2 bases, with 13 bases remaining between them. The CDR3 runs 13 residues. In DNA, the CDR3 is TGTGCCAGCGCGGGACCGAACCCCTACGAGCAGTACTTC. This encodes CASAGPNPYEQYF.

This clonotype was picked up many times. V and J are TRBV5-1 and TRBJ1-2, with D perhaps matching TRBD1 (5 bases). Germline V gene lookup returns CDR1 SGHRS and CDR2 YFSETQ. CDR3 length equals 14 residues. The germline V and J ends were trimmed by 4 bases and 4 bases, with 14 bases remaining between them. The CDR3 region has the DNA TGCGCCAGCAGCCCAGCACAGGCTACCTATGGCTACACCTTC. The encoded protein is CASSPAQATYGYTF.

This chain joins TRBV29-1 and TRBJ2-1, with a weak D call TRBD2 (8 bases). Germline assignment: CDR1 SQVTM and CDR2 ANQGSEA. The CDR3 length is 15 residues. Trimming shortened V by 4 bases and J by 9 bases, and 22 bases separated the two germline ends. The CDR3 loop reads CSVAGTRAPGGEQFF. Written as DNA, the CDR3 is TGCAGCGTTGCCGGGACTAGGGCCCCAGGGGGTGAGCAGTTCTTC.

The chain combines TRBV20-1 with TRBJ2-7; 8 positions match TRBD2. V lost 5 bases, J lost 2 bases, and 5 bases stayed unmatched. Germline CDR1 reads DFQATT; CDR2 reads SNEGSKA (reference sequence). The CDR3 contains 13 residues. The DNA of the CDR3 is TGCAGTGCTTACCTTAGCGGGGCCTACGAGCAGTACTTC. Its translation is CSAYLSGAYEQYF.